A single sample gave rise to the 18 T cell receptor beta chains below, sequenced in a study of neurological immune-mediated disorders. TCRdb called the 5' RACE reads again in MiXCR, with one record for every CDR3 protein. The table records about 52,000 distinct CDR3 sequences, 3.8% of them present only once. Input material: PBMCs. The source is a man aged 55 to 69 with multiple sclerosis.

The sample holds many counts of this clonotype. The chain uses TRBV20-1 and TRBJ1-2; no reliable D call. Trimming pared 5 bases from V and 1 base from J, leaving 14 bases between. The germline V gene has CDR1 DFQATT and CDR2 SNEGSKA (reference sequence). The CDR3 is 14 amino acids. DNA of the CDR3: TGCAGTGCTGGCCCGATTGGGGTTAACTATGGCTACACCTTC. Encoded protein: CSAGPIGVNYGYTF.

This clonotype was found a few times. V and J are TRBV20-1 and TRBJ2-2; D is unresolved. The germline V gene encodes CDR1 DFQATT and CDR2 SNEGSKA (reference sequence). The length of the CDR3 is 14 residues. V lost 0 bases and J lost 5, with 10 bases in between. CDR3: CSARDVRKTGELFF. For the CDR3, the DNA is TGCAGTGCTAGAGATGTACGCAAAACCGGGGAGCTGTTTTTT.

About this clonotype: A much more abundant neighbour one base away suggests this may be a read error. A read error is likely, as this CDR3 ends without the conserved phenylalanine or tryptophan. The chain carries TRBV12-3 or TRBV12-4 and TRBJ1-2, with TRBD1 matching over 7 bases. With V trimmed by 6 bases and J by 1 base, 5 bases remained unmatched. The CDR3 totals 14 residues. CDR3 nucleotide sequence: TGTGCCAGCAGGCCACAGGGGTATAACTATGGCTACACCTGC. It specifies CASRPQGYNYGYTC.

J is TRBJ2-7 and V is TRBV5-1; TRBD1 or TRBD2 may be the D gene (5 bases each). V was clipped by 5 bases and J by 1 base, with 19 bases between them. The CDR3 totals 16 residues. The germline V gene encodes CDR1 SGHRS and CDR2 YFSETQ. The CDR3 here is CASRFGGGGSSYEQYF. The CDR3 DNA is TGCGCCAGCAGGTTCGGCGGTGGGGGTTCTTCCTACGAGCAGTACTTC.

This clonotype was seen many times. The chain uses TRBV5-1 and TRBJ2-1; a possible D gene is TRBD2 (5 bases). This CDR3 is 15 amino acids long. V was pared by 2 bases and J by 8 bases, with 17 bases between. Germline CDR1 reads SGHRS; CDR2 reads YFSETQ. CDR3 residues: CASSFPPTSADEQFF. The DNA for the CDR3 is TGCGCCAGCAGCTTTCCCCCAACTAGTGCCGATGAGCAGTTCTTC.

This clonotype appeared many times. This rearrangement joins TRBV5-1 to TRBJ1-2, with a tentative D call TRBD1 (5 bases). CDR3 length equals 14 residues. V was shortened by 1 base and J by 5 bases, with 12 bases between the two germline ends. The germline V gene encodes CDR1 SGHRS and CDR2 YFSETQ. The CDR3: CASSLMAGLYGYTF. The CDR3 nucleotides are TGCGCCAGCAGCTTGATGGCGGGGCTTTATGGCTACACCTTC.

This clonotype has a count of ten or more. J is TRBJ2-7 and V is TRBV5-5; D perhaps matches TRBD1 (6 bases). The V end lost 2 bases, the J end lost 3 bases, and 15 bases lay between the germline ends. The CDR3 runs 15 residues. Germline CDR1 is SGHKS and CDR2 is YYEKEE (reference sequence). The CDR3 DNA follows: TGTGCCAGCAGCTTCGTGGCGGACAGTCACTACGAGCAGTACTTC. Amino acids: CASSFVADSHYEQYF.

This clonotype has a count of ten or more. The chain links TRBV12-3 or TRBV12-4 to TRBJ2-5; D is uncertain. The length of the CDR3 is 13 residues. Between the trimmed V and J ends, which lost 2 bases and 4 bases, there was a span of 8 bases. The CDR3 coding sequence is TGTGCCAGCAGTTTATCGGGCATAGAGACCCAGTACTTC. Its protein product is CASSLSGIETQYF.

This clonotype was detected many times. The chain carries TRBV20-1 and TRBJ2-1; D is tentatively TRBD1 or TRBD2 (6 bases each). CDR1 and CDR2 from the germline V gene are DFQATT and SNEGSKA (reference sequence). V lost 6 bases, J lost 8 bases, and 14 bases lay in between. This CDR3 is built from 12 residues. The CDR3, as DNA: TGCAGTGCGGAACAGGGAGGTGATGAGCAGTTCTTC. Translation gives CSAEQGGDEQFF.

This clonotype was seen many times. This chain joins TRBV20-1 and TRBJ2-1; 10 nucleotides align to TRBD2. Trimming took 1 base from V and 6 from J; bases not matched to a gene: 6. The CDR3 loop spans 15 amino acids. Looked up from germline, CDR1 is DFQATT and CDR2 is SNEGSKA (reference sequence). As DNA, the CDR3 is TGCAGTGCTAGAGCCTCTAGCGGGAGAGGCAATGAGCAGTTCTTC. This translates into CSARASSGRGNEQFF.

This clonotype showed up many times. The DNA is left out, because the CDR3 cannot be placed on it with certainty; the CDR3 is given as TCRdb lists it. The gene calls are TRBV20-1 and TRBJ1-5. CDR1 DFQATT and CDR2 SNEGSKA come from the germline V gene (reference sequence). From its first to its last residue, the CDR3 has 13 amino acids. CDR3: CSTSVGSNQPQHF.

Only a few counts were recorded for this clonotype. The rearrangement links TRBV20-1 to TRBJ2-7; the D is unclear. The CDR3 is 11 residues long. V lost 6 bases and J 0 bases, leaving 6 bases between the germline ends. CDR1 is DFQATT, CDR2 SNEGSKA, per germline (reference sequence). CDR3 in amino acids: CSAKASYEQYF. In nucleotides, the CDR3 is TGCAGTGCGAAGGCCTCCTACGAGCAGTACTTC.

This clonotype was detected ten times or more. The rearrangement links TRBV5-1 to TRBJ1-2; no reliable D call. CDR3 length: 13 amino acids. Trimming left V 0 bases short and J 4 bases short, with 7 bases between. Germline V gene data show CDR1 as SGHRS and CDR2 as YFSETQ. The CDR3 sequence: CASSLDRVYGYTF. CDR3 nucleotides: TGCGCCAGCAGCTTGGACCGGGTCTATGGCTACACCTTC.

In this sample, this clonotype turned up many times. This sequence joins TRBV20-1 and TRBJ1-1; D unclear. V lost 0 bases and J 11 bases, leaving 13 bases between the germline ends. The CDR3 spans 12 residues. Germline V lookup: CDR1 DFQATT, CDR2 SNEGSKA (reference sequence). Here the CDR3 reads CSARDREGGAFF. The CDR3 region has the DNA TGCAGTGCTAGAGATAGGGAGGGTGGGGCTTTCTTT.

This clonotype showed up many times. This chain connects TRBV20-1 to TRBJ1-2; TRBD1 matches 9 bases. The CDR3 length is 15 residues. The germline gives CDR1 DFQATT, CDR2 SNEGSKA (reference sequence). V trimming: 5 bases; J trimming: 6 bases; junction bases outside the gene matches: 13. The CDR3 DNA sequence: TGCAGTGCTTTCCGGGACAGGGCCAATATCCATGGCTACACCTTC. It translates to CSAFRDRANIHGYTF.

This clonotype was recorded many times. This chain links TRBV28 with TRBJ2-5; 7 bases align to TRBD2. CDR1 and CDR2 (germline): MDHEN, SYDVKM. V shed 7 bases, J shed 6 bases, and the junction held 11 bases outside the gene matches. The CDR3 has 14 residues. The DNA of the CDR3 is TGTGCCAGCACCTCAACCTGGGAGGGCAAGACCCAGTACTTC. As protein: CASTSTWEGKTQYF.

This clonotype was detected ten times or more. The chain employs TRBV10-3 and TRBJ1-5; D perhaps matches TRBD1 (5 bases). This CDR3 is 13 amino acids long. Germline lookup yields CDR1 ENHRY and CDR2 SYGVKD. V was shortened by 4 bases and J by 2 bases, with 6 bases between the two germline ends. Here the CDR3 DNA reads TGTGCCATCAGTGGAGGGGGCAATCAGCCCCAGCATTTT. This encodes CAISGGGNQPQHF.

Many counts were recorded for this clonotype. The chain has TRBV20-1 and TRBJ2-4; no definite D call. The CDR3 extends over 12 amino acids. Per the germline V gene, CDR1 is DFQATT and CDR2 is SNEGSKA (reference sequence). Trimming removed 6 bases from V and 9 bases from J, with 15 bases in between. In DNA form, the CDR3 reads TGCAGTGCGATTGACTTAACCGGCATTCAGTACTTC. This gives the protein CSAIDLTGIQYF.